These 24 T cell receptor beta chains came from one sample sequenced in a study of shared clonotypes between healthy human individuals. Data came from immunoSEQ multiplex PCR; TCRdb stores just in-frame clones and leaves some out. The sample includes roughly 2.6 million clones, over 85% of them seen just once. Source material: naive CD4+ T cells sorted from blood. Described subset: CD45RA+ positively selected. All receptors derive from a man aged 18 to 35 in good health.

This clone was seen just once. This chain joins TRBV4-2 and TRBJ2-7; 9 bases map to TRBD2. V lost 1 base, J lost 1 base, and 11 bases stayed unmatched. The CDR3 sequence is 18 residues long. Germline V CDR1 and CDR2: LGHNA, YNFKEQ. The CDR3 sequence is CASSQGGRLADSSYEQYF. The CDR3 DNA sequence: TGTGCCAGCAGCCAAGGAGGTCGACTAGCGGACAGTTCCTACGAGCAGTACTTC.

This clone was recorded only once. This chain uses TRBV19 with TRBJ2-7; 7 nucleotides line up with TRBD1. J gave up 3 bases and V 6 bases, and 8 bases lay outside the gene matches. Germline CDR1 and CDR2: LNHDA and SQIVND (reference sequence). The CDR3 runs 14 residues. CDR3 DNA: TGTGCCAGTAGCACCGGGACAGATTTCTACGAGCAGTACTTC. Amino acid sequence: CASSTGTDFYEQYF.

The V gene is TRBV11-2, the J gene TRBJ2-3; a weak D match, TRBD1 (6 bases). V shed 2 bases and J shed 5 bases, with 11 bases lying between them. This CDR3 region has 14 residues. Germline V lookup: CDR1 SGHAT, CDR2 FQNNGV. The CDR3 here is CASSLLGGGDTQYF. For the CDR3, the DNA is TGTGCCAGCAGCTTATTAGGGGGTGGAGATACGCAGTATTTT.

The chain employs TRBV5-6 and TRBJ1-5; D might be TRBD1 (5 bases). In germline, CDR1 is SGHDT, CDR2 YYEEEE. CDR3 length: 18 residues. The ends were cut back, 0 bases at V and 2 bases at J, with 18 bases in the middle. This CDR3 is CASSLGRLGREGNQPQHF. CDR3 sequence (DNA): TGTGCCAGCAGCTTGGGGAGACTCGGCAGGGAAGGCAATCAGCCCCAGCATTTT. Using reference TRBV5-6 and TRBJ1-5 for the parts outside the CDR3, the full variable domain is DAGVTQSPTHLIKTRGQQVTLRCSPKSGHDTVSWYQQALGQGPQFIFQYYEEEERQRGNFPDRFSGHQFPNYSSELNVNALLLGDSALYLCASSLGRLGREGNQPQHFGDGTRLSIL.

The J gene is TRBJ2-7, the V gene TRBV19; TRBD2 matches 8 bases. The V and J ends lost 0 bases and 2 bases, in that order; junction bases with no gene match: 6. CDR1 is LNHDA, CDR2 SQIVND, per germline (reference sequence). The CDR3 sequence is 16 residues long. The CDR3 here is CASSIEGKRGPYEQYF. In DNA form, the CDR3 reads TGTGCCAGTAGTATAGAGGGGAAGCGGGGGCCCTACGAGCAGTACTTC. Drawing the rest from reference TRBV19 and TRBJ2-7, the complete variable domain is DGGITQSPKYLFRKEGQNVTLSCEQNLNHDAMYWYRQDPGQGLRLIYYSQIVNDFQKGDIAEGYSVSREKKESFPLTVTSAQKNPTAFYLCASSIEGKRGPYEQYFGPGTRLTVT.

The gene calls are TRBV19 and TRBJ2-2; 11 bases agree with TRBD1. V lost 6 bases, J lost 6 bases, and 9 bases stayed unmatched. This CDR3 comprises 16 residues. The germline V gene has CDR1 LNHDA and CDR2 SQIVND (reference sequence). As DNA, the CDR3 is TGTGCCAGTAGCGGGACAGGGGGTACTCGCGCCGGGGAGCTGTTTTTT. It yields the protein CASSGTGGTRAGELFF. Filled out from reference TRBV19 and TRBJ2-2, the complete variable domain reads DGGITQSPKYLFRKEGQNVTLSCEQNLNHDAMYWYRQDPGQGLRLIYYSQIVNDFQKGDIAEGYSVSREKKESFPLTVTSAQKNPTAFYLCASSGTGGTRAGELFFGEGSRLTVL.

This clone was seen just once. The chain joins TRBV9 to TRBJ1-4, with D possibly matching TRBD1 (6 bases). V dropped 0 bases and J dropped 2 bases, with 14 bases sitting between them. This CDR3 contains 17 residues. Per the germline V gene, CDR1 is SGDLS and CDR2 is YYNGEE. CDR3 in amino acids: CASSVGHGGFTNEKLFF. The CDR3 DNA follows: TGTGCCAGCAGCGTAGGACACGGGGGCTTCACTAATGAAAAACTGTTTTTT.

The gene calls are TRBV30 and TRBJ1-2; D uncertain. Trimming left V 2 bases short and J 3 bases short, with 19 bases between. Germline CDR1 and CDR2: GTSNPN and SVGIG (reference sequence). CDR3 length equals 16 residues. CDR3 nucleotide sequence: TGTGCCTGGAGTTTTCCCCGCCGCGGAGATGACTATGGCTACACCTTC. This sequence encodes CAWSFPRRGDDYGYTF.

This chain links TRBV9 with TRBJ2-7; 8 nucleotides agree with TRBD2. Germline V gives CDR1 SGDLS, CDR2 YYNGEE. The CDR3 runs to 15 residues. V dropped 0 bases and J dropped 0; count of bases not matched to a gene: 2. CDR3 in amino acids: CASSVDSGASYEQYF. CDR3 sequence (DNA): TGTGCCAGCAGCGTAGATAGCGGGGCCTCCTACGAGCAGTACTTC.

J is TRBJ1-6 and V is TRBV4-1, with D possibly matching TRBD1 (5 bases). Germline V gene data show CDR1 as MGHRA and CDR2 as YSYEKL. V was pared by 0 bases and J by 12 bases, with 21 bases between. This CDR3 comprises 17 residues. The CDR3 reads CASSQESGGTDPLPLHF. CDR3 bases: TGCGCCAGCAGCCAAGAGAGTGGCGGGACTGATCCGTTACCCCTCCACTTT.

This chain joins TRBV11-3 and TRBJ2-1; TRBD2 is a possible D gene (5 bases). The V end was cut by 4 bases, the J end by 5 bases, with 12 bases between. The CDR3 has 14 amino acids. Germline V gene data show CDR1 as SGHNT and CDR2 as YENEEA. The CDR3 loop reads CASSSTRRNNEQFF. The CDR3 DNA sequence: TGTGCCAGCAGCTCCACTAGGCGAAACAATGAGCAGTTCTTC.

The chain is built from TRBV29-1 and TRBJ2-3; TRBD2 might be the D (5 bases). V was shortened by 4 bases and J by 3 bases, with 14 bases between the two germline ends. The CDR3 contains 14 residues. Germline V lookup: CDR1 SQVTM, CDR2 ANQGSEA. The CDR3 DNA follows: TGCAGCGTTGGAACTAGATTGAAAACAGATACGCAGTATTTT. Protein: CSVGTRLKTDTQYF.

J is TRBJ2-1 and V is TRBV5-6; TRBD2 matches at 8 bases. Germline V gene sequence: CDR1 SGHDT, CDR2 YYEEEE. V lost 1 base and J lost 7; bases outside the gene matches: 7. The CDR3 runs 15 residues. The CDR3 DNA sequence: TGTGCCAGCAGCTTGCTAGCGGGCCCGAGGAATGAGCAGTTCTTC. Translated, it gives CASSLLAGPRNEQFF.

A remark on this clone: Mismatch with germline at one junction end may stem from a read error. The V call is TRBV7-7, the J call TRBJ2-3; D is possibly TRBD1 (6 bases). The germline gives CDR1 SSHAT, CDR2 FNYEAQ (reference sequence). The length of the CDR3 is 16 residues. In DNA form, the CDR3 reads TGTGCTAGCAGCCTCCTTCCAGGGGCTCGCACAGATACGCAGTATTTT. It specifies CASSLLPGARTDTQYF.

A remark on this clone: Other DNA sequences within the sample encode an identical CDR3. V usage is TRBV5-1 and J usage is TRBJ2-5; D possibly corresponds to TRBD1 (6 bases). CDR1 is SGHRS, CDR2 YFSETQ, per germline. This CDR3 contains 14 residues. Trimming cost V 0 bases and J 2 bases, with 8 bases left between them. The CDR3: CASSLAGTQETQYF. In DNA form, the CDR3 reads TGCGCCAGCAGCTTGGCAGGGACACAAGAGACCCAGTACTTC.

The chain is built from TRBV7-9 and TRBJ1-3; 7 bases agree with TRBD1. Losses at the gene ends were 5 bases for V and 9 bases for J; bases not matched to a gene: 13. CDR1 and CDR2 (germline): SEHNR, FQNEAQ (reference sequence). This CDR3 spans 15 amino acids. The CDR3 DNA is TGTGCCAGCAGCGGGAGACAGGGTCAGAGTTCCACCATATATTTT. This encodes CASSGRQGQSSTIYF. Full variable domain (outside the CDR3, taken from reference TRBV7-9 and TRBJ1-3): DTGVSQNPRHKITKRGQNVTFRCDPISEHNRLYWYRQTLGQGPEFLTYFQNEAQLEKSRLLSDRFSAERPKGSFSTLEIQRTEQGDSAMYLCASSGRQGQSSTIYFGEGSWLTVV.

V gene TRBV12-5 combines with J gene TRBJ1-5, with no clear D. This CDR3 has 16 amino acids. Trimming cost V 5 bases and J 2 bases, with 16 bases left between them. Germline-derived CDR1 and CDR2 are LGHNT and FRNRAP. The CDR3: CASGQLGQPGNQPQHF. Here the CDR3 DNA reads TGTGCTAGTGGTCAGCTGGGTCAACCGGGCAATCAGCCCCAGCATTTT.

This chain links TRBV10-2 with TRBJ1-5, with D uncertain. The germline V gene has CDR1 WSHSY and CDR2 SAAADI. Trimming pared 1 base from V and 13 bases from J, leaving 17 bases between. The CDR3 totals 14 residues. DNA for the CDR3: TGCGCCAGCAGTGAGTTGGAGGGCACGACTACTCAGCATTTT. Amino acids: CASSELEGTTTQHF.

This rearrangement joins TRBV18 to TRBJ2-3; D perhaps matches TRBD1 (6 bases). CDR1 and CDR2 from the germline V gene are KGHSH and LQKENI. Trimming shortened V by 0 bases and J by 1 base, and 14 bases separated the two germline ends. The CDR3 is made up of 17 amino acids. CDR3 DNA sequence: TGTGCCAGCTCACCACCTCATCCGGCAGGGGGCACAGATACGCAGTATTTT. Translation: CASSPPHPAGGTDTQYF.

This chain links TRBV2 with TRBJ2-2, with D maybe TRBD2 (5 bases). The V and J ends lost 7 bases and 3 bases respectively, with 9 bases between them. Germline-derived CDR1 and CDR2 are SNHLY and FYNNEI. There are 13 residues in the CDR3. The CDR3 DNA reads TGTGCCAGCAAACCGGGGTACACCGGGGAGCTGTTTTTT. It encodes CASKPGYTGELFF.

The chain joins TRBV6-5 to TRBJ2-7; TRBD1 agrees at 7 bases. CDR1 and CDR2 (germline): MNHEY, SVGAGI. The CDR3 has 14 residues. J lost 1 base, V lost 7 bases, and 7 bases had no gene match. The CDR3 is CASTPPGQSYEQYF. For the CDR3, the DNA is TGTGCCAGCACTCCTCCGGGACAGTCCTACGAGCAGTACTTC.

The chain joins TRBV5-1 to TRBJ2-1; a possible D gene is TRBD1 (5 bases). Germline CDR1 SGHRS, CDR2 YFSETQ. This CDR3 region has 13 residues. Trimming took off 8 bases at V and 2 bases at J, with 11 bases between the two ends. The CDR3 DNA sequence: TGCGCCAGTACCTTGGACACCTACAATGAGCAGTTCTTC. Translating gives CASTLDTYNEQFF.

The CDR3 here is CASSASTGYYGYTF. The CDR3 nucleotides are TGTGCCAGTAGTGCAAGCACAGGATATTATGGCTACACCTTC. The V call is TRBV19, the J call TRBJ1-2, with TRBD1 as a possible D gene (5 bases). The CDR3 length is 14 residues. Germline loops: CDR1 LNHDA, CDR2 SQIVND (reference sequence). V lost 5 bases and J lost 5, with 15 bases in between.

The chain carries TRBV5-1 and TRBJ2-5, with D perhaps matching TRBD1 (5 bases). In germline, CDR1 is SGHRS, CDR2 YFSETQ. Trimming shortened V by 6 bases and J by 1 base, and 10 bases separated the two germline ends. There are 13 residues in the CDR3. The CDR3: CASMVGVQETQYF. The CDR3, as DNA: TGCGCCAGCATGGTAGGGGTCCAAGAGACCCAGTACTTC.